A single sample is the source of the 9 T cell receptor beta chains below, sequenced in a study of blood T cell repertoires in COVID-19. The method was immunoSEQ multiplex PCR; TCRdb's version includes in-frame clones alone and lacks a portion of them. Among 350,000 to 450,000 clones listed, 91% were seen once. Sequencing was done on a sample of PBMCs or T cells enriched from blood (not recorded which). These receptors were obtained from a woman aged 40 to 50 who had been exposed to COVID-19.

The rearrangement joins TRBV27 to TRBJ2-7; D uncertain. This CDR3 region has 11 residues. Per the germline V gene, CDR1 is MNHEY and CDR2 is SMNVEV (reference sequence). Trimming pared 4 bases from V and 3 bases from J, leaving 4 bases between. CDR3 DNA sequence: TGTGCCAGCAGTTCCCTCTACGAGCAGTACTTC. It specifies CASSSLYEQYF.

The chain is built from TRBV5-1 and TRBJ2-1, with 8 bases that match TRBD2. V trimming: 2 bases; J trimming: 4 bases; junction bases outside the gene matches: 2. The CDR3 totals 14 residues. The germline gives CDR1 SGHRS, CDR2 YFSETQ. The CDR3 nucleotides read TGCGCCAGCAGCTTCACTAGCGGATACAATGAGCAGTTCTTC. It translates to CASSFTSGYNEQFF.

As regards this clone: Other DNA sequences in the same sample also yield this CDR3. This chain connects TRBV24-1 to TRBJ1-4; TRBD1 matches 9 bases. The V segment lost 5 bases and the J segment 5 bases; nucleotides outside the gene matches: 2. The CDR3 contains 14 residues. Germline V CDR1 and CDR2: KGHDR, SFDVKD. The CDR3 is CATSAGQGNEKLFF. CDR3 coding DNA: TGTGCCACCAGTGCTGGACAGGGGAATGAAAAACTGTTTTTT.

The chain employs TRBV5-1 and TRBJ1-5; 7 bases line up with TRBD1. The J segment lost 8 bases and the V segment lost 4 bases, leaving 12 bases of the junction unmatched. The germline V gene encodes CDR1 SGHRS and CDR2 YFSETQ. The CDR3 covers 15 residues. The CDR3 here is CASSPEVGGVEPQHF. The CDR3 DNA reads TGCGCCAGCAGCCCGGAGGTAGGGGGCGTCGAGCCCCAGCATTTT. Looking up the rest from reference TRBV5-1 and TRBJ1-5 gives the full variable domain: KAGVTQTPRYLIKTRGQQVTLSCSPISGHRSVSWYQQTPGQGLQFLFEYFSETQRNKGNFPGRFSGRQFSNSRSEMNVSTLELGDSALYLCASSPEVGGVEPQHFGDGTRLSIL.

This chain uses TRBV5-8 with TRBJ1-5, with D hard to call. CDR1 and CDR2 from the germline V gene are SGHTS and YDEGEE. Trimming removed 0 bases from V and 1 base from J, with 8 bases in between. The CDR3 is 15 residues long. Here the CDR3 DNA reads TGTGCCAGCAGCTTGGGGCGGAAGAGCAATCAGCCCCAGCATTTT. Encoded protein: CASSLGRKSNQPQHF.

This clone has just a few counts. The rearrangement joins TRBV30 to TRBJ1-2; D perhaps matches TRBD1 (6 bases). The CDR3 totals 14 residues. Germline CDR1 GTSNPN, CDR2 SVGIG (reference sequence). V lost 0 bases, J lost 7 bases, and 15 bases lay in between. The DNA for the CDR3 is TGTGCCTGGAGTGTACGGGGGGGGCAGGGTGGCTACACCTTC. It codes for CAWSVRGGQGGYTF.

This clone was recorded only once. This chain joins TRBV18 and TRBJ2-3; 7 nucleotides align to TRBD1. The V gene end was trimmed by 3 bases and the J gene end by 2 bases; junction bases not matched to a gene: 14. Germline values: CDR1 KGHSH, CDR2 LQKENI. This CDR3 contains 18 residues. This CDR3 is CASSPRTGIQGITDTQYF. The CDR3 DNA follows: TGTGCCAGCTCACCCCGGACAGGAATCCAAGGCATCACAGATACGCAGTATTTT.

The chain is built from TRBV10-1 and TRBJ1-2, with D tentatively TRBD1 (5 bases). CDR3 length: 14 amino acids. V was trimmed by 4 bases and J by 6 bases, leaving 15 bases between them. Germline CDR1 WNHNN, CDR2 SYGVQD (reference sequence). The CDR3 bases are TGCGCCAGCAGTGGGGGCAGGGAGGTAGATGGCTACACCTTC. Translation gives CASSGGREVDGYTF.

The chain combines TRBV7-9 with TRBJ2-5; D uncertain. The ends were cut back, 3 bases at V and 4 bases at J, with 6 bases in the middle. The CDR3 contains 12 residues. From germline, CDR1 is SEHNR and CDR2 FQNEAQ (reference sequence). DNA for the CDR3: TGTGCCAGCAGCTTTCCCCTAGAGACCCAGTACTTC. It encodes CASSFPLETQYF. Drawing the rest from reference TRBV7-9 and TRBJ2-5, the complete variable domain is DTGVSQNPRHKITKRGQNVTFRCDPISEHNRLYWYRQTLGQGPEFLTYFQNEAQLEKSRLLSDRFSAERPKGSFSTLEIQRTEQGDSAMYLCASSFPLETQYFGPGTRLLVL.